The TCR beta chain under discussion was sequenced for a study of regulatory and conventional T cells in RAG deficiency. The repertoire was sequenced with immunoSEQ multiplex PCR; TCRdb's copy has only in-frame clones and lacks some. Seen here are some 30,000 clones, 90% to 97% observed once, and the top ten hold about 0.35%. Conventional CD4+ T cells were sorted from blood as CD25-low CD127-high cells. To note about this clone: Antigen: not known.

The study, taken as a whole, reports: Omenn patients showed >85% Treg-Tconv overlap and shorter CDR3 lengths. Omenn syndrome and CID/AS patients had around 100-fold fewer unique Treg TCR beta sequences, versus approximately 10-fold elsewhere.

V was shortened by 6 bases and J by 3 bases, with 19 bases between the two germline ends. This CDR3 comprises 16 residues. CDR1 SEHNR and CDR2 FQNEAQ come from the germline V gene (reference sequence). These same records also appear under a second study, on regulatory T cells. That report notes: Primers: 52 TRBV forward and 13 TRBJ reverse. Patient repertoires had restricted TRB V-J pairs and skewed V and J usage, most in Tregs.

Sequenced: CD25- CD4+ T cells sorted from blood. The TCR sequence derives from a human donor in good health. The chain joins TRBV7-9 to TRBJ2-3; tentatively, D is TRBD2 (6 bases). The DNA for the CDR3 is TGTGCCAGCAGTATAGGGTTCATTCTAGCGACAGATACGCAGTATTTT. Its translation: CASSIGFILATDTQYF.